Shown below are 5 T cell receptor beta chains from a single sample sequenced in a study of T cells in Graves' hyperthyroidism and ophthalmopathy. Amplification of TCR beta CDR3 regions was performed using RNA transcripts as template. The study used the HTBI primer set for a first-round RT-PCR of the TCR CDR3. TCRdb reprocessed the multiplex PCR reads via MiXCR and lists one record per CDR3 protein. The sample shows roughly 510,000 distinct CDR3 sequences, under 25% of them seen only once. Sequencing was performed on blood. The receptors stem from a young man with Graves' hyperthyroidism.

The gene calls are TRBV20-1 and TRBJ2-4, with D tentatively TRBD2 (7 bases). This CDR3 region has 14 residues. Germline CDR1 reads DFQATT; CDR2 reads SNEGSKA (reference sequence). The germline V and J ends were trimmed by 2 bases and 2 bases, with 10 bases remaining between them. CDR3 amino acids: CSARRGGTKNIQYF. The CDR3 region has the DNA TGCAGTGCTAGAAGGGGGGGTACCAAAAACATTCAGTACTTC.

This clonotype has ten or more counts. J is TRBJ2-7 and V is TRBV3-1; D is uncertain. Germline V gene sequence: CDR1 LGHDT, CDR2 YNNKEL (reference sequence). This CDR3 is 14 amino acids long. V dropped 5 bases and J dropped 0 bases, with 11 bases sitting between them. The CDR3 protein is CASSGKVSSYEQYF. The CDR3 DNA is TGTGCCAGCAGCGGTAAGGTTAGCTCCTACGAGCAGTACTTC.

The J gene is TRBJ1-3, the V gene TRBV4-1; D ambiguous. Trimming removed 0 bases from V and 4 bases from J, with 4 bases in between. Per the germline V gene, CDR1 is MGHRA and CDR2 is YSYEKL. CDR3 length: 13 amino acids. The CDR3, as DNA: TGCGCCAGCAGCCAAGATCAGGGAAACACCATATATTTT. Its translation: CASSQDQGNTIYF.

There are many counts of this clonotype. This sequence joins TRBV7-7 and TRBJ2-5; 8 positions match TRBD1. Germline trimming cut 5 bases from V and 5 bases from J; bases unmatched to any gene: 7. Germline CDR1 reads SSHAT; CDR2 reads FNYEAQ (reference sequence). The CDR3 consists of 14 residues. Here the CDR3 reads CASSLWTGMETQYF. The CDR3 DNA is TGTGCCAGCAGCCTATGGACAGGGATGGAGACCCAGTACTTC.

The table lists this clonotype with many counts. This chain's CDR3 is CASTSSAGGYGYTF. In nucleotides, the CDR3 is TGTGCCAGTACCTCCTCCGCGGGGGGCTATGGCTACACCTTC. The rearrangement uses TRBV19 and TRBJ1-2; maybe TRBD1 (5 bases). CDR3 length: 14 amino acids. Trimming pared 7 bases from V and 4 bases from J, leaving 16 bases between. Per the germline V gene, CDR1 is LNHDA and CDR2 is SQIVND (reference sequence).